This TCR beta chain was observed in a study of blood T cell repertoires in COVID-19. Background on the study: In each case, the material was cDNA or gDNA derived from T cells, B-cell-depleted T cells, or PBMCs.

Sequencing used immunoSEQ multiplex PCR; TCRdb keeps in-frame clones, though not all of them. Of some 120,000 clones listed, roughly 88% are singletons. The TCR comes from a human donor in a cohort sampled during active COVID-19. The sequencing sample was made of peripheral blood.

The CDR3 bases are TGTGCCACCAGGGGGGGAGGGTTTGAAAAACTGTTTTTT. It specifies CATRGGGFEKLFF. The V call is TRBV28, the J call TRBJ1-4, with TRBD1 matching over 7 bases. Germline CDR1 and CDR2: MDHEN and SYDVKM. V dropped 10 bases and J dropped 7; count of bases not matched to a gene: 9. CDR3 length equals 13 residues.